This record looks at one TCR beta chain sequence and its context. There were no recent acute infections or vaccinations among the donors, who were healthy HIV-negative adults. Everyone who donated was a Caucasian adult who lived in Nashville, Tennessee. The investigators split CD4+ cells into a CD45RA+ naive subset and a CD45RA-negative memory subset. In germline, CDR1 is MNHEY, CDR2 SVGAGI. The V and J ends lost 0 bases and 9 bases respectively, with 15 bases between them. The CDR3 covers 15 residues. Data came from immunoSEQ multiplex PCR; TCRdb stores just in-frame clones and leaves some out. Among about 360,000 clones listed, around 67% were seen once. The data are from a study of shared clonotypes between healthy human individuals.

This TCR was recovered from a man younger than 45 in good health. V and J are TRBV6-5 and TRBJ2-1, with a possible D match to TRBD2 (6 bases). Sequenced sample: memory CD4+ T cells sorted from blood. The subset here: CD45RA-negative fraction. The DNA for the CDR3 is TGTGCCAGCAGTTACTCGGGGGGTCAGATAAGTGAGCAGTTCTTC. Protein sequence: CASSYSGGQISEQFF.